Listed here is a single TCR beta chain. The antigen is unknown. The data are from a study of Ad26.COV2.S vaccination and SARS-CoV-2 variants. About the research overall: Donor got 5x10^10 or 1x10^11 viral particles of Ad26.COV2.S.

The study's findings and limits: It was reported that spike-specific CD8+ and CD4+ T cell responses were substantially broad after vaccination.

The V end was cut by 3 bases, the J end by 0 bases, with 11 bases between. From germline, CDR1 is DFQATT and CDR2 SNEGSKA (reference sequence). The CDR3 loop spans 14 amino acids. Treatment defined: some 20 received Ad26.COV2.S at low or high dose, single or two shots; roughly five received placebo; per-sample allocation not given. Sampling took place 63 days after the first vaccine or placebo injection. Its platform was an Ad26 vector, and its expressed antigen was Wuhan-strain SARS-CoV-2 spike. Sequencing was performed with immunoSEQ multiplex PCR; in TCRdb, only in-frame clones are kept and a portion is missing. The sample includes 440,000 or so clones, roughly 87% of them seen just once.

The chain joins TRBV20-1 to TRBJ1-1; no clear D gene. This receptor was taken from a person between 18 and 65 years old who received the Ad26.COV2.S COVID-19 vaccine or a placebo. The sequences come from peripheral blood, collected in a trial of Ad26.COV2.S vaccine versus placebo. This CDR3 is CSASRTQMNTEAFF. Here the CDR3 DNA reads TGCAGTGCTAGTCGGACCCAAATGAACACTGAAGCTTTCTTT.